This T cell receptor beta chain is drawn from a study of T cell clones after liver transplantation. In the study overall: Standard immunosuppression, with no induction, continued until 12-24 months after transplant. Patients counted as tolerant after at least one year off all immunosuppression, enzymes not exceeding twice normal. Findings of the study overall: Rather than being deleted, graft donor-reactive T cells may have moved into the graft. In 5 of 8 subjects, circulating graft-donor-reactive CD4 TCRbeta sequences fell significantly after transplant.

The V gene's germline CDR1 is SGHVS and CDR2 FQNEAQ. V lost 1 base and J 0 bases, leaving 6 bases between the germline ends. The CDR3 covers 15 residues. Concerning this clone: Its specificity is unknown.

Assay used: immunoSEQ multiplex PCR; TCRdb lists only in-frame clones, some missing. The sample shows approximately 50,000 clones, over 55% of them seen only once. This clonotype was sampled from a human patient who received a liver transplant. Some T cells may have come from the graft donor. Sequenced material: CD4+ T cells from blood, taken about 56 months after liver transplant. This chain uses TRBV7-8 with TRBJ2-2; possible D gene TRBD2, 5 bases. The CDR3 DNA is TGTGCCAGCAGCTTAGTTAGCGCGAACACCGGGGAGCTGTTTTTT. Translation gives CASSLVSANTGELFF.